What follows are 15 T cell receptor beta chains derived from one specimen sequenced in a study of T cells after yellow fever vaccination. TCRdb processed the 5' RACE reads anew with MiXCR; each CDR3 protein has one entry. The table includes about 320,000 distinct CDR3 sequences, roughly 4.3% detected once. Here the sequenced sample was PBMCs, taken 15 days after the yellow fever booster vaccination. Source of these receptors: a man between 18 and 29 years old who received the YFV17D yellow fever vaccine.

This clonotype was observed at least ten times. The CDR3 is CASSYSGARAYGYTF. The CDR3 nucleotides read TGTGCCAGCAGTTACTCCGGGGCACGAGCCTATGGCTACACCTTC. The chain uses TRBV6-5 and TRBJ1-2; the D gene is possibly TRBD1 (5 bases). The V gene lost 0 bases and the J gene lost 4 bases, with 12 bases spanning the gap. This CDR3 is built from 15 residues. Germline V gene sequence: CDR1 MNHEY, CDR2 SVGAGI.

This clonotype was counted a few times. The V and J genes are TRBV19 and TRBJ2-7, with D possibly matching TRBD2 (5 bases). Trimming took off 2 bases at V and 3 bases at J, with 11 bases between the two ends. Germline V CDR1 and CDR2: LNHDA, SQIVND (reference sequence). There are 14 residues in the CDR3. This CDR3 is CASSISRGNYEQYV. The CDR3 coding sequence is TGTGCCAGTAGTATAAGCCGGGGAAACTACGAGCAGTACGTC.

In this sample, this clonotype turned up a few times. The chain joins TRBV4-3 to TRBJ2-3, with D possibly being TRBD1 or TRBD2 (7 bases each). With 1 base removed from V and 4 bases from J, the gap between germline ends came to 18 bases. CDR1 is LGHNA, CDR2 YSLEER, per germline. The CDR3 contains 17 residues. The CDR3 DNA sequence: TGCGCCAGCAGCCAAGGGGGAGGGGGCAGTATCGCAGATACGCAGTATTTT. Translating it yields CASSQGGGGSIADTQYF.

This chain connects TRBV5-1 to TRBJ2-2, with 9 bases lining up with TRBD1. The V segment lost 3 bases and the J segment 1 base; nucleotides outside the gene matches: 1. The CDR3 runs to 15 residues. Germline CDR1 reads SGHRS; CDR2 reads YFSETQ. CDR3 DNA: TGCGCCAGCAGCTACAGGGGGCTGAACACCGGGGAGCTGTTTTTT. It is translated as CASSYRGLNTGELFF.

The rearrangement uses TRBV20-1 and TRBJ2-3; 12 positions agree with TRBD2. This CDR3 contains 14 residues. CDR1 and CDR2 from the germline V gene are DFQATT and SNEGSKA (reference sequence). Unmatched junction bases numbered 5, after V lost 5 bases and J lost 5 bases. CDR3 protein: CSAQTSGGLDTQYF. CDR3 bases: TGCAGTGCTCAGACTAGCGGGGGCTTAGATACGCAGTATTTT.

The sample holds many counts of this clonotype. The chain combines TRBV27 with TRBJ1-1; no definite D call. This CDR3 region has 15 residues. The germline CDR1 and CDR2 sequences are MNHEY and SMNVEV (reference sequence). The germline V and J ends were trimmed by 1 base and 2 bases, with 11 bases remaining between them. In DNA form, the CDR3 reads TGTGCCAGCAGTTTATGGTTCGGGATTAACACTGAAGCTTTCTTT. Translating gives CASSLWFGINTEAFF.

The chain couples TRBV2 to TRBJ1-6; no firm D call. In germline, CDR1 is SNHLY, CDR2 FYNNEI. V was clipped by 6 bases and J by 9 bases, with 15 bases between them. The CDR3 length is 14 residues. This CDR3 reads CASRTDPDGSPLHF. For the CDR3, the DNA is TGTGCCAGCAGGACCGACCCGGACGGTTCACCCCTCCACTTT.

The chain is built from TRBV19 and TRBJ2-5; D possibly corresponds to TRBD1 (6 bases). In germline, CDR1 is LNHDA, CDR2 SQIVND (reference sequence). The CDR3 spans 13 residues. Trimming cost V 6 bases and J 1 base, with 9 bases left between them. The CDR3 coding sequence is TGTGCCAGTAGAGACAGGCCCCAAGAGACCCAGTACTTC. This gives the protein CASRDRPQETQYF.

This clonotype was seen many times. The chain combines TRBV28 with TRBJ2-7, with a possible D match to TRBD1 (8 bases). The V gene lost 4 bases and the J gene lost 11 bases, with 24 bases spanning the gap. The CDR3 sequence is 15 residues long. CDR1 and CDR2 (germline): MDHEN, SYDVKM. The CDR3 loop reads CASSSPGQGGSGEYF. CDR3 sequence (DNA): TGTGCCAGCAGTTCACCCGGACAGGGAGGGAGTGGGGAGTACTTC.

The rearrangement joins TRBV16 to TRBJ2-7, with D possibly TRBD1 on 5 matching bases. Trimming stripped 2 bases from V and 7 bases from J, with 9 bases between. CDR3 length equals 12 residues. In germline, CDR1 is KGHSY, CDR2 FQNENV. In DNA, the CDR3 is TGTGCCAGCAGCCAACGGACAAGTGAGCAGTACTTC. Protein sequence: CASSQRTSEQYF.

The table lists this clonotype with a few counts. The chain uses TRBV4-2 and TRBJ2-3, with 10 positions matching TRBD1. The CDR3 length is 15 residues. V dropped 3 bases and J dropped 4; count of bases not matched to a gene: 4. Looked up from germline, CDR1 is LGHNA and CDR2 is YNFKEQ. CDR3 bases: TGTGCCAGCAGCCAGGGACAGGGGCAATCAGATACGCAGTATTTT. This sequence encodes CASSQGQGQSDTQYF.

Comments on this clonotype: Since a much larger clone is just one base distant, this may be a read error. The rearrangement joins TRBV7-9 to TRBJ1-2; TRBD1 is a possible D gene (5 bases). CDR1 and CDR2 from the germline V gene are SEHNR and FQNEAQ (reference sequence). The CDR3 has 14 residues. The CDR3 nucleotides are TGTGTCGGCAGACGGAAAGGGGAAGGCTATGGCTACACCTTC. Residues: CVGRRKGEGYGYTF.

This clonotype appeared many times. The rearrangement uses TRBV12-3 or TRBV12-4 and TRBJ2-2; D is possibly TRBD1 (5 bases). CDR3 size: 15 residues. V dropped 5 bases and J dropped 4 bases, with 14 bases sitting between them. The CDR3 DNA is TGTGCCAGCAGTGCCTCGATAGGGGTCACCGGGGAGCTGTTTTTT. This translates into CASSASIGVTGELFF.

This chain connects TRBV5-1 to TRBJ1-1; 11 bases match TRBD1. Germline CDR1 and CDR2: SGHRS and YFSETQ. V lost 5 bases, J lost 6 bases, and 6 bases stayed unmatched. CDR3 size: 14 residues. The CDR3 DNA sequence: TGCGCCAGCAGGAGGGGACAGGGGGATGCTGAAGCTTTCTTT. Its translation is CASRRGQGDAEAFF.

This clonotype turned up a few times. V gene TRBV4-1 combines with J gene TRBJ1-3, with D perhaps TRBD1 (6 bases). Germline assignment: CDR1 MGHRA and CDR2 YSYEKL. The CDR3 has 15 amino acids. The germline V and J ends were trimmed by 0 bases and 4 bases, with 10 bases remaining between them. CDR3 nucleotide sequence: TGCGCCAGCAGCCAAGAGGGGGGCTTCGGAAACACCATATATTTT. Residues: CASSQEGGFGNTIYF.